The subject of this entry is one T cell receptor beta chain. CD8 cells regarded as naive lacked CD45RO, were positively chosen for CCR7, and omitted terminally differentiated effector memory CD45RA+ cells. This specimen comes from a study of shared clonotypes between healthy human individuals. Germline CDR1 and CDR2: MNHNS and SASEGT. There are 17 residues in the CDR3. The V gene end was trimmed by 3 bases and the J gene end by 8 bases; junction bases not matched to a gene: 16. The method was immunoSEQ multiplex PCR; TCRdb's version includes in-frame clones alone and lacks a portion of them. The table includes hundreds of thousands of clones, roughly 98% detected once.

The gene calls are TRBV6-1 and TRBJ2-1, with 7 bases identical to TRBD1. The origin of this receptor is a man aged 25-45 years in good health. The sequenced material came from naive CD8+ T cells sorted from blood. In DNA, the CDR3 is TGTGCCAGCAGTGACAAACGGGACAGCCGTGGGCTCGATGAGCAGTTCTTC. Residues: CASSDKRDSRGLDEQFF.